This TCR beta chain was sequenced for a study of graft-versus-host responses after intestinal transplantation. Regarding this clone: As yet, its antigen is unknown.

Method: immunoSEQ multiplex PCR; TCRdb's copy keeps in-frame clones and lacks some. The sample has over 80,000 clones, 85% to 95% seen once. The input for sequencing was unstimulated CD8+ T cells sorted from spleen or lymph node cells, taken before transplant. This clonotype was obtained from a human donor who was the organ donor for an intestinal transplant.

In DNA form, the CDR3 reads TGTGCCATACAAAAGGGGGCGAGAACTGAAGCTTTCTTT. The encoded protein is CAIQKGARTEAFF. The chain recombines TRBV2 with TRBJ1-1, with 7 positions matching TRBD1. The CDR3 length is 13 residues. The germline V gene encodes CDR1 SNHLY and CDR2 FYNNEI. The junction had 10 bases not matched to a gene; V was cut back by 10 bases and J by 5 bases.